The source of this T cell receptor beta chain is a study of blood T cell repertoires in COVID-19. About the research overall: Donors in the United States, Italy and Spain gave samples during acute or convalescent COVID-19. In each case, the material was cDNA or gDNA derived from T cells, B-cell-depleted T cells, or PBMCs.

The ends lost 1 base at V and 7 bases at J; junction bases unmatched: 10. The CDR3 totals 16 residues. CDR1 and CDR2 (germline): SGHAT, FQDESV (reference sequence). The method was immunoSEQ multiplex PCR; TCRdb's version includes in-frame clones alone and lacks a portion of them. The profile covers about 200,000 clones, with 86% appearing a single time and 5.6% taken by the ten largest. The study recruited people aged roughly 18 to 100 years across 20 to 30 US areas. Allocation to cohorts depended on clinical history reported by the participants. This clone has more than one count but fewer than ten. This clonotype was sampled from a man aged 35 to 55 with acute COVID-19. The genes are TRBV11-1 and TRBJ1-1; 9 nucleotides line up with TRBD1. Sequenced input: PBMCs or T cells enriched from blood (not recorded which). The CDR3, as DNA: TGTGCCAGCAGCTTAGTGGGGACAGGGAATCGTGGTGAAGCTTTCTTT. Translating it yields CASSLVGTGNRGEAFF.